Below are 10 T cell receptor beta chains sequenced from a single sample in a study of tumor-infiltrating lymphocytes in primary liver carcinoma. The investigators made TCR beta cDNA from approximately 510 ng total RNA, using a constant-region primer. Slightly modified ARM-PCR, run as three nested multiplex PCR rounds, produced the TCR beta libraries. Investigators reported that the first two PCR rounds, at 9 to 11 cycles each, used TRBV1-TRBV30 forward primers with a C-beta reverse primer. TCRdb redid the calling of the multiplex PCR reads with MiXCR, one entry per CDR3 protein. The table has about 200,000 distinct CDR3 sequences, 65% seen once. Blood RNA originated from unsorted whole blood, with germline DNA additionally extracted. The material sequenced was peripheral blood. These receptors were obtained from a woman between 55 and 75 years old with primary liver carcinoma and hepatitis B virus infection.

The chain uses TRBV10-2 and TRBJ2-7, with 9 bases matching TRBD2. Trimming removed 2 bases from V and 4 bases from J; junction bases left unmatched: 3. Germline CDR1 is WSHSY and CDR2 is SAAADI. The CDR3 spans 14 residues. The CDR3 region has the DNA TGCGCCAGCAGTGAGATCAGCGGGAGGTACGAGCAGTACTTC. It encodes CASSEISGRYEQYF.

This clonotype has just one count. The chain employs TRBV7-3 and TRBJ1-3; no clear D. The V gene lost 6 bases and the J gene lost 0 bases, with 12 bases spanning the gap. This CDR3 contains 15 residues. Germline V gene sequence: CDR1 SGHTA, CDR2 FQGTGA. The CDR3 loop is CASSKDKGSGNTIYF. The DNA for the CDR3 is TGTGCCAGCAGTAAAGACAAGGGCTCTGGAAACACCATATATTTT. Combining the CDR3 with reference TRBV7-3 and TRBJ1-3 gives the whole variable domain GAGVSQTPSNKVTEKGKYVELRCDPISGHTALYWYRQSLGQGPEFLIYFQGTGAADDSGLPNDRFFAVRPEGSVSTLKIQRTERGDSAVYLCASSKDKGSGNTIYFGEGSWLTVV.

V and J are TRBV11-3 and TRBJ2-2; a possible D gene is TRBD2 (5 bases). This CDR3 contains 15 residues. Trimming took 9 bases from V and 16 from J, leaving 30 bases between them. Germline V CDR1 and CDR2: SGHNT, YENEEA. The CDR3 nucleotides read TGTGCCAGTAGCCTACGGACTCAGAACACCGGGGAGTCGTTTTTT. This translates into CASSLRTQNTGESFF.

Concerning this clonotype itself: Compared with germline, one end of the junction differs, possibly owing to a read error. The chain employs TRBV28 and TRBJ2-1, with D possibly matching TRBD2 (6 bases). From germline, CDR1 is MDHEN and CDR2 SYDVKM. This CDR3 is 16 amino acids long. The CDR3 sequence: CASSLEEGQPNNEQSF. The CDR3 DNA follows: TGTGCCAGTAGTTTAGAGGAGGGGCAACCTAACAATGAGCAGTCCTTC.

The chain employs TRBV29-1 and TRBJ2-2; TRBD2 matches at 9 bases. The CDR3 consists of 15 residues. V shed 6 bases, J shed 4 bases, and the junction held 9 bases outside the gene matches. In germline, CDR1 is SQVTM, CDR2 ANQGSEA. CDR3 protein: CSVGSSGMSTGELFF. The CDR3 nucleotides are TGCAGCGTAGGGTCTAGCGGGATGTCCACCGGGGAGCTGTTTTTT.

The chain couples TRBV10-3 to TRBJ2-1; TRBD2 agrees at 7 bases. The germline V gene encodes CDR1 ENHRY and CDR2 SYGVKD. V trimming: 6 bases; J trimming: 3 bases; junction bases outside the gene matches: 11. This CDR3 is built from 16 residues. The CDR3 DNA follows: TGTGCCATCAGGACGGGGGGAGTCATGGGCTACAATGAGCAGTTCTTC. Translating gives CAIRTGGVMGYNEQFF.

The chain couples TRBV11-3 to TRBJ1-6; D is perhaps TRBD1 (5 bases). The V end was cut by 4 bases, the J end by 7 bases, with 20 bases between. The CDR3 contains 17 residues. The germline V gene encodes CDR1 SGHNT and CDR2 YENEEA. The CDR3 loop reads CASSSPGLGVINSPLHF. CDR3 bases: TGTGCCAGCAGCTCCCCGGGACTGGGTGTTATCAATTCACCCCTCCACTTT. The entire variable domain, with the rest obtained from reference TRBV11-3 and TRBJ1-6, is as follows: EAGVVQSPRYKIIEKKQPVAFWCNPISGHNTLYWYLQNLGQGPELLIRYENEEAVDDSQLPKDRFSAERLKGVDSTLKIQPAELGDSAVYLCASSSPGLGVINSPLHFGNGTRLTVT.

On this clonotype itself: No DNA is shown, since the ends of the CDR3 on it are uncertain; the CDR3 is the one TCRdb lists. The gene calls are TRBV11-2 and TRBJ2-1; the table names TRBD1, a call not compared with the DNA. The germline V gene encodes CDR1 SGHAT and CDR2 FQNNGV. The CDR3 numbers 23 amino acids, ends counted. Here the CDR3 reads CASSLEKGQGYEQYFGPGDEQFF.

This clonotype has at least ten counts. The chain links TRBV6-1 to TRBJ2-1; no definite D call. The CDR3 sequence is 13 residues long. Trimming took 3 bases from V and 6 from J, leaving 9 bases between them. Looked up from germline, CDR1 is MNHNS and CDR2 is SASEGT. The chain's CDR3 is CASSEWSLNEQFF. As DNA, the CDR3 is TGTGCCAGCAGTGAGTGGTCTCTCAATGAGCAGTTCTTC.

This clonotype was seen ten or more times. This sequence joins TRBV6-2 or TRBV6-3 and TRBJ2-6; TRBD2 is a possible D gene (5 bases). Germline V gives CDR1 MNHEY, CDR2 SVGEGT. V was pared by 2 bases and J by 0 bases, with 8 bases between. There are 16 residues in the CDR3. For the CDR3, the DNA is TGTGCCAGCAGTTACCTCGGGGACTCTGGGGCCAACGTCCTGACTTTC. As protein: CASSYLGDSGANVLTF.